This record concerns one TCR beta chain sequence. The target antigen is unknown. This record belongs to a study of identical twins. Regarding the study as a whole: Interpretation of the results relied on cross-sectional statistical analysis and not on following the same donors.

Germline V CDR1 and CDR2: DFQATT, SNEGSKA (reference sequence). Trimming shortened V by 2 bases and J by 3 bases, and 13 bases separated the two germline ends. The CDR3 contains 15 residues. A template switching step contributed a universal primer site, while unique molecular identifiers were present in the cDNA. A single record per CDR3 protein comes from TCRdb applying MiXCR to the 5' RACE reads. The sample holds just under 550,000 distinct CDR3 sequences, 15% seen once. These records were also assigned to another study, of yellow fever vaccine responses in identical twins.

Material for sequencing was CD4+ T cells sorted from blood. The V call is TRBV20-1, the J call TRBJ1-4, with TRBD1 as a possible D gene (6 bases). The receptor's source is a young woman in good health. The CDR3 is CSARITGSANEKLFF. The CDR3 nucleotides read TGCAGTGCTAGAATCACAGGGTCGGCTAATGAAAAACTGTTTTTT.